This T cell receptor (beta chain) was recovered during a study of cytomegalovirus exposure and HLA in healthy donors. Study-wide background: Earlier, 150 million to 200 million T cells were analyzed, and approximately 110 million unique TCR beta sequences were found among them. Study observations and caveats: Many donors carried some public TCRs, although rarity characterized most TCR sequences. A later examination showed that TCR association rates differed by HLA locus, with DRB1 most and HLA-C fewest.

This CDR3 is built from 13 residues. Germline V CDR1 and CDR2: MNHEY, SVGAGI. With 4 bases removed from V and 6 bases from J, the gap between germline ends came to 10 bases. Remarks on this clone: Its specificity is unknown.

The PCR contained 60 Vbeta and 13 Jbeta primers. Assay used: immunoSEQ multiplex PCR; TCRdb lists only in-frame clones, some missing. This sample's table has about 210,000 clones. The TCR originated in a woman aged 30 to 39 in good health and CMV-seropositive. The chain joins TRBV6-5 to TRBJ1-5; D ambiguous. The sequencing input was PBMCs. The chain's CDR3 is CASSFSRGQPQHF. The CDR3, as DNA: TGTGCCAGCAGTTTCTCTCGGGGTCAGCCCCAGCATTTT.